This TCR beta chain is from a study of CD8+ T cells in alopecia areata. Extraction and reverse transcription of RNA yielded cDNA as the sequencing template. Sequenced by immunoSEQ multiplex PCR; TCRdb stores in-frame clones only, minus some. The repertoire consists of some 200,000 clones, with 50% to 60% occurring once and the leading ten covering around 15%. Germline-derived CDR1 and CDR2 are LGHNA and YNFKEQ. This CDR3 comprises 14 residues. V was pared by 5 bases and J by 8 bases, with 13 bases between. Sequenced material: CD4+ T cells sorted from blood, taken at week 0. The J gene is TRBJ1-6, the V gene TRBV4-2; no reliable D call. The source is a human donor with alopecia areata. As DNA, the CDR3 is TGTGCCAGCAGCTCCGGAGGTCGCGATTCACCCCTCCACTTT. Its protein product is CASSSGGRDSPLHF.